Following are 30 T cell receptor beta chains from one sample sequenced in a study of T-cell memory formation after mild COVID-19. TCRdb recomputed calls from the 5' RACE reads with MiXCR, one row per CDR3 protein. In the table there are about 110,000 distinct CDR3 sequences, around 11% of which are singletons. Sample: PBMCs or a T cell subset sorted from them (not recorded which). The source is an adult woman who had mild COVID-19 (a few samples of this study predate the infection). Cell type and time point are not known.

This clonotype occurred a few times. This chain joins TRBV7-9 and TRBJ2-1, with a possible D match to TRBD2 (5 bases). V shed 5 bases and J shed 2 bases, with 13 bases lying between them. The CDR3 sequence is 15 residues long. Germline lookup yields CDR1 SEHNR and CDR2 FQNEAQ (reference sequence). The CDR3 here is CASSGETSAYNEQFF. CDR3 in DNA: TGTGCCAGCAGCGGCGAAACTAGTGCCTACAATGAGCAGTTCTTC.

The CDR3 bases are TGCAGCGTTGTGACTACCTACAATGAGCAGTTCTTC. Translated: CSVVTTYNEQFF. The chain is built from TRBV29-1 and TRBJ2-1, with a tentative D call TRBD2 (5 bases). This CDR3 region has 12 residues. The germline V gene has CDR1 SQVTM and CDR2 ANQGSEA. V was trimmed by 4 bases and J by 2 bases, leaving 6 bases between them.

This clonotype was seen a handful of times. The chain couples TRBV12-3 or TRBV12-4 to TRBJ2-1, with a weak D call TRBD1 (5 bases). V gave up 7 bases and J gave up 9 bases, with 16 bases separating them. The CDR3 length is 13 residues. For the CDR3, the DNA is TGTGCCAGCACCAACGCCAGGGAACTTGAGCAGTTCTTC. This sequence encodes CASTNARELEQFF.

This clonotype was counted a few times. The chain employs TRBV7-9 and TRBJ2-3, with 8 bases aligning to TRBD2. This CDR3 spans 15 amino acids. Germline V gene sequence: CDR1 SEHNR, CDR2 FQNEAQ (reference sequence). The V gene end was trimmed by 6 bases and the J gene end by 5 bases; junction bases not matched to a gene: 10. CDR3: CASSSSGSGGDTQYF. The CDR3 bases are TGTGCCAGCAGTTCCAGCGGGAGCGGAGGAGATACGCAGTATTTT.

The chain is built from TRBV6-6 and TRBJ1-2; D gene uncertain. With 0 bases removed from V and 0 bases from J, the gap between germline ends came to 11 bases. From germline, CDR1 is MNHNY and CDR2 SVGAGI (reference sequence). This CDR3 spans 16 amino acids. The CDR3 DNA reads TGTGCCAGCAGTTACTCGATAGATTACTCTAACTATGGCTACACCTTC. Encoded protein: CASSYSIDYSNYGYTF.

The chain carries TRBV4-3 and TRBJ2-4; D is undetermined. This CDR3 contains 17 residues. Between the trimmed V and J ends, which lost 0 bases and 1 base, there was a span of 13 bases. Germline CDR1 is LGHNA and CDR2 is YSLEER. The CDR3, as DNA: TGCGCCAGCAGCCAAGAAGGTGGAGATCCGGCCAAAAACATTCAGTACTTC. The encoded protein is CASSQEGGDPAKNIQYF.

This rearrangement joins TRBV7-9 to TRBJ1-1, with no clear D. The ends were cut back, 5 bases at V and 0 bases at J, with 13 bases in the middle. This CDR3 comprises 15 residues. Germline CDR1 reads SEHNR; CDR2 reads FQNEAQ (reference sequence). As DNA, the CDR3 is TGTGCCAGCAGCGGCCACGGCTTTATGAACACTGAAGCTTTCTTT. Translating it yields CASSGHGFMNTEAFF.

This chain joins TRBV12-3 or TRBV12-4 and TRBJ1-3; D gene uncertain. The CDR3 runs to 15 residues. Trimming removed 1 base at V and 0 bases at J, with 7 bases between. In DNA, the CDR3 is TGTGCCAGCAGTTTAGAAGTGTTCTCTGGAAACACCATATATTTT. Its translation is CASSLEVFSGNTIYF.

The chain uses TRBV9 and TRBJ2-1, with a tentative D call TRBD2 (5 bases). Germline loops: CDR1 SGDLS, CDR2 YYNGEE. Deletions cut 2 bases from V and 7 bases from J, with 13 bases between. The CDR3 length is 14 residues. The CDR3 reads CASSVPGGENEQFF. The CDR3 region has the DNA TGTGCCAGCAGCGTCCCCGGTGGGGAGAATGAGCAGTTCTTC.

Only a few counts were recorded for this clonotype. This sequence joins TRBV5-6 and TRBJ2-1; 9 nucleotides match TRBD2. Germline CDR1 and CDR2: SGHDT and YYEEEE. The V and J ends lost 0 bases and 7 bases, in that order; junction bases with no gene match: 8. The CDR3 is made up of 16 amino acids. The CDR3 loop reads CASSLVGGRAANEQFF. CDR3 DNA sequence: TGTGCCAGCAGCTTGGTCGGCGGGAGGGCCGCTAATGAGCAGTTCTTC.

This clonotype was found a few times. This rearrangement joins TRBV5-8 to TRBJ2-7, with D possibly being TRBD1 (5 bases). The germline CDR1 and CDR2 sequences are SGHTS and YDEGEE. This CDR3 spans 15 amino acids. The V gene lost 0 bases and the J gene lost 0 bases, with 10 bases spanning the gap. In nucleotides, the CDR3 is TGTGCCAGCAGCTTGGCTCGAGACAGCTCCTACGAGCAGTACTTC. This gives the protein CASSLARDSSYEQYF.

This clonotype showed up just a few times. CDR3 region: CASSLWEGGEKTQYF. Here the CDR3 DNA reads TGTGCCAGCAGCTTATGGGAAGGGGGCGAAAAGACCCAGTACTTC. The chain combines TRBV7-6 with TRBJ2-5; the match to TRBD1 covers 7 bases. Germline CDR1 reads SGHVS; CDR2 reads FNYEAQ. Trimming cost V 2 bases and J 6 bases; bases outside gene matches: 9. This CDR3 has 15 residues.

This clonotype was seen a handful of times. The chain carries TRBV29-1 and TRBJ2-7; 10 bases match TRBD1. V was pared by 4 bases and J by 4 bases, with 13 bases of the junction left unmatched. CDR1 is SQVTM and CDR2 is ANQGSEA in the germline V gene. This CDR3 has 16 amino acids. CDR3 protein: CSVVSGTGDFLYEQYF. The CDR3 DNA sequence: TGCAGCGTTGTGAGTGGGACAGGGGATTTTTTATACGAGCAGTACTTC.

This clonotype was seen a handful of times. V and J are TRBV29-1 and TRBJ1-1, with unresolved D. From germline, CDR1 is SQVTM and CDR2 ANQGSEA. Between the trimmed V and J ends, which lost 4 bases and 12 bases, there was a span of 18 bases. The CDR3 is 12 amino acids. Here the CDR3 reads CSVVLRVPAPFF. The CDR3 DNA reads as TGCAGCGTTGTGCTGAGGGTTCCCGCCCCTTTCTTT.

There are a few counts of this clonotype. The V and J genes are TRBV6-6 and TRBJ2-2; the D gene is possibly TRBD1 (5 bases). Germline CDR1 MNHNY, CDR2 SVGAGI (reference sequence). Deletions cut 7 bases from V and 7 bases from J, with 10 bases between. This CDR3 comprises 12 residues. CDR3 sequence: CASTRGDGELFF. In DNA, the CDR3 is TGTGCCAGCACTAGGGGCGACGGGGAGCTGTTTTTT.

This clonotype was seen more than once but under ten times. The rearrangement uses TRBV5-4 and TRBJ2-1; TRBD2 agrees at 8 bases. The CDR3 length is 15 residues. The germline CDR1 and CDR2 sequences are SGHNT and YYREEE (reference sequence). Losses at the gene ends were 0 bases for V and 8 bases for J; bases not matched to a gene: 7. The CDR3 coding sequence is TGTGCCAGCAGCTTGGATGGTAGCGGGACGGATGAGCAGTTCTTC. Amino acids: CASSLDGSGTDEQFF.

This clonotype appeared many times. The V and J genes are TRBV24-1 and TRBJ2-1, with D possibly called TRBD1 or TRBD2 (5 bases each). The CDR3 contains 15 residues. Trimming stripped 6 bases from V and 9 bases from J, with 20 bases between. Germline V gene data show CDR1 as KGHDR and CDR2 as SFDVKD. The CDR3 nucleotides are TGTGCCACCAGTATAGGGACCCAACGTGCCAGTGAGCAGTTCTTC. Translating gives CATSIGTQRASEQFF.

The V and J genes are TRBV5-4 and TRBJ2-5, with 10 bases that match TRBD2. CDR1 is SGHNT, CDR2 YYREEE, per germline (reference sequence). This CDR3 is built from 14 residues. J gave up 3 bases and V 4 bases, and 3 bases lay outside the gene matches. The CDR3 sequence: CASSTGLAEETQYF. CDR3 sequence (DNA): TGTGCCAGCAGCACCGGACTAGCGGAAGAGACCCAGTACTTC.

V gene TRBV10-3 combines with J gene TRBJ2-3, with a tentative D call TRBD2 (6 bases). This CDR3 contains 15 residues. The V end lost 3 bases, the J end lost 4 bases, and 14 bases lay between the germline ends. Germline CDR1 ENHRY, CDR2 SYGVKD. The CDR3 DNA reads as TGTGCCATCAGTGACGATCGACTAGAATCAGATACGCAGTATTTT. Encoded protein: CAISDDRLESDTQYF.

This clonotype occurred a few times. The V call is TRBV29-1, the J call TRBJ2-5, with TRBD2 identical over 14 bases. Germline V lookup: CDR1 SQVTM, CDR2 ANQGSEA. This CDR3 region has 16 residues. J was trimmed by 3 bases and V by 7 bases; bases with no gene match: 10. CDR3 region: CSAATPTSGREETQYF. The DNA of the CDR3 is TGCAGCGCCGCAACCCCGACTAGCGGGAGGGAAGAGACCCAGTACTTC.

The J gene is TRBJ2-5, the V gene TRBV29-1; D call uncertain. Germline CDR1 reads SQVTM; CDR2 reads ANQGSEA. Trimming took off 4 bases at V and 5 bases at J, with 14 bases between the two ends. The CDR3 loop spans 13 amino acids. CDR3 nucleotide sequence: TGCAGCGTTGGCCTGGACCCAGCGGAGACCCAGTACTTC. Translated, it gives CSVGLDPAETQYF.

The chain is built from TRBV7-2 and TRBJ2-3; 8 bases map to TRBD1. Unmatched junction bases numbered 5, after V lost 3 bases and J lost 6 bases. The CDR3 spans 14 residues. Germline values: CDR1 SGHTA, CDR2 FQGNSA. The CDR3 loop is CASSFQGAGDTQYF. The CDR3 coding sequence is TGTGCCAGCAGCTTCCAGGGGGCTGGGGATACGCAGTATTTT.

This chain links TRBV15 with TRBJ1-4; maybe TRBD1 (6 bases). V lost 9 bases, J lost 8 bases, and 16 bases lay in between. The germline gives CDR1 LNHNV, CDR2 YYDKDF (reference sequence). This CDR3 contains 13 residues. CDR3 nucleotides: TGTGCCACGGGAGACAGGTCACGGGAAAAACTGTTTTTT. It encodes CATGDRSREKLFF.

This clonotype has just a few counts. The chain combines TRBV7-6 with TRBJ2-7; TRBD1 matches 8 bases. Unmatched junction bases numbered 5, after V lost 7 bases and J lost 0 bases. Germline-derived CDR1 and CDR2 are SGHVS and FNYEAQ. CDR3 length: 14 residues. This chain's CDR3 is CASTGTGPSYEQYF. The CDR3 DNA reads TGTGCCAGCACCGGGACAGGCCCCTCCTACGAGCAGTACTTC. Based on the CDR3 plus reference TRBV7-6 and TRBJ2-7, the full variable domain is GAGVSQSPRYKVTKRGQDVALRCDPISGHVSLYWYRQALGQGPEFLTYFNYEAQQDKSGLPNDRFSAERPEGSISTLTIQRTEQRDSAMYRCASTGTGPSYEQYFGPGTRLTVT.

This clonotype was recorded a few times. This rearrangement joins TRBV27 to TRBJ1-4; D call uncertain. The CDR3 is made up of 18 amino acids. Trimming left V 3 bases short and J 3 bases short, with 20 bases between. Germline lookup yields CDR1 MNHEY and CDR2 SMNVEV (reference sequence). The CDR3 DNA is TGTGCCAGCAGTTTGAATCGCGGCAGCGGATTGCCTAATGAAAAACTGTTTTTT. This encodes CASSLNRGSGLPNEKLFF.

The gene calls are TRBV7-3 and TRBJ2-1, with D perhaps matching TRBD1 or TRBD2 (5 bases each). V gave up 1 base and J gave up 4 bases, with 14 bases separating them. The CDR3 has 16 residues. Germline assignment: CDR1 SGHTA and CDR2 FQGTGA. Here the CDR3 reads CASSLMGPTGYNEQFF. DNA of the CDR3: TGTGCCAGCAGCTTAATGGGACCCACGGGGTACAATGAGCAGTTCTTC.

CDR3 DNA: TGTGCCAGCAGCCCTAATCAGGGGAGCTCCTACAATGAGCAGTTCTTC. Its translation: CASSPNQGSSYNEQFF. The genes are TRBV7-9 and TRBJ2-1, with a tentative D call TRBD1 (6 bases). There are 16 residues in the CDR3. Germline CDR1 SEHNR, CDR2 FQNEAQ (reference sequence). The V end was cut by 5 bases, the J end by 0 bases, with 14 bases between.

CDR3 sequence: CAITGGTEAFF. CDR3 sequence (DNA): TGTGCCATCACGGGGGGGACTGAAGCTTTCTTT. The chain uses TRBV6-5 and TRBJ1-1; D might be TRBD1 (5 bases). V lost 10 bases and J lost 5, with 11 bases in between. CDR3 length equals 11 residues. Germline V gives CDR1 MNHEY, CDR2 SVGAGI.

Many counts were recorded for this clonotype. This chain uses TRBV12-3 or TRBV12-4 with TRBJ2-1; the D gene could be TRBD1 or TRBD2 (5 bases each). The CDR3 contains 15 residues. V was shortened by 6 bases and J by 4 bases, with 16 bases between the two germline ends. The CDR3 nucleotides are TGTGCCAGCAGCCTTGTCGGGACGTATTACAATGAGCAGTTCTTC. Its translation: CASSLVGTYYNEQFF.

This chain uses TRBV7-2 with TRBJ2-5, with TRBD2 as a possible D gene (6 bases). Germline V CDR1 and CDR2: SGHTA, FQGNSA. Deletions cut 6 bases from V and 2 bases from J, with 16 bases between. This CDR3 comprises 15 residues. The DNA for the CDR3 is TGTGCCAGCAGTAAACTAGCCGGTCTTCAAGAGACCCAGTACTTC. Translating gives CASSKLAGLQETQYF.